The present TCR beta chain was sequenced within a study of vaccination and CD4 T cells after COVID-19. Study as a whole: Post-COVID sampling occurred a median approximately 91 days after diagnosis (range 35 to 161). The cells in question were stimulated using overlapping spike peptides derived from SARS-CoV-2, HCoV-NL63, HCoV-OC43 and HCoV-229E.

Overall study results and limits: Convalescent patients' vaccine-specific clones were spike mono-reactive in 304 of 307 cases.

Treatment noted: roughly nine-day PBMC culture with coronavirus spike peptide pools or control peptides (ViraFEST assay). ViraFEST used peptide pools to expand antigen-specific T cells and subsequently sequenced their TCRs. Sequencing of the DNA from cultured CD4+ T cells was carried out with the Oncomine TCR Beta short-read assay. TCRdb reprocessed the PCR reads via MiXCR and lists one record per CDR3 protein. This table holds 9,000 to 15,000 distinct CDR3 sequences, around 58% found once. About this clonotype itself: The antigen remains undetermined.

This CDR3 is 14 amino acids long. Germline V gives CDR1 KGHSH, CDR2 LQKENI. V lost 3 bases and J lost 5, with 10 bases in between. This sequence was found in a human donor who had recovered from COVID-19. The rearrangement uses TRBV18 and TRBJ2-2; weak D call: TRBD1 (5 bases). Sequences were obtained from CD4+ T cells from blood, cultured in vitro. The CDR3 DNA follows: TGTGCCAGCTCACCCCGGACACTAACCGGGGAGCTGTTTTTT. It is translated as CASSPRTLTGELFF.